Below, 10 T cell receptor beta chains from the same sample are listed, as sequenced in a study of blood T cell repertoires in COVID-19. Measured with immunoSEQ multiplex PCR; TCRdb has only the in-frame clones, and not every one. This table holds roughly 38,000 clones, about nine tenths found once. The specimen was peripheral blood. These receptor sequences come from a man between 70 and 80 years old with acute or convalescent COVID-19.

This clone was observed a handful of times. V usage is TRBV7-8 and J usage is TRBJ1-5; D might be TRBD1 (5 bases). With 2 bases removed from V and 4 bases from J, the gap between germline ends came to 9 bases. This CDR3 has 14 residues. Germline loops: CDR1 SGHVS, CDR2 FQNEAQ. The CDR3 reads CASSLPGGNQPQHF. Written as DNA, the CDR3 is TGTGCCAGCAGCTTACCGGGGGGAAATCAGCCCCAGCATTTT. Together with reference TRBV7-8 and TRBJ1-5, the CDR3 gives the full variable domain: GAGVSQSPRYKVAKRGQDVALRCDPISGHVSLFWYQQALGQGPEFLTYFQNEAQLDKSGLPSDRFFAERPEGSVSTLKIQRTQQEDSAVYLCASSLPGGNQPQHFGDGTRLSIL.

This clone appeared a single time. The V gene is TRBV7-9, the J gene TRBJ2-1; D is perhaps TRBD2 (6 bases). Germline values: CDR1 SEHNR, CDR2 FQNEAQ (reference sequence). V lost 2 bases and J 2 bases, leaving 16 bases between the germline ends. This CDR3 is 17 amino acids long. CDR3 DNA sequence: TGTGCCAGCAGCTTATTGGGGTCGGCTAGCGCCTACAATGAGCAGTTCTTC. This sequence encodes CASSLLGSASAYNEQFF.

V gene TRBV28 combines with J gene TRBJ1-1, with 8 bases identical to TRBD1. CDR1 and CDR2 from the germline V gene are MDHEN and SYDVKM. The J segment lost 4 bases and the V segment lost 8 bases, leaving 15 bases of the junction unmatched. The CDR3 length is 16 residues. In DNA form, the CDR3 reads TGTGCCAGCGTTCCCCCGACAGGGGAGAGGACCACTGAAGCTTTCTTT. Translated: CASVPPTGERTTEAFF.

The sample holds one count of this clone. The chain has TRBV4-1 and TRBJ1-1; TRBD1 agrees at 7 bases. The V segment lost 1 base and the J segment 3 bases; nucleotides outside the gene matches: 11. Germline V lookup: CDR1 MGHRA, CDR2 YSYEKL. This CDR3 contains 17 residues. The CDR3 loop reads CASSQVGGTDMDTEAFF. The CDR3 nucleotides read TGCGCCAGCAGCCAAGTAGGGGGGACAGACATGGACACTGAAGCTTTCTTT.

The chain uses TRBV19 and TRBJ2-3; TRBD1 agrees at 10 bases. Per germline, CDR1 LNHDA and CDR2 SQIVND (reference sequence). V shed 5 bases, J shed 4 bases, and the junction held 3 bases outside the gene matches. CDR3 length equals 14 residues. The CDR3 loop reads CASSWGQGPDTQYF. The CDR3, as DNA: TGTGCCAGTAGTTGGGGACAGGGGCCAGATACGCAGTATTTT.

This clone has a handful of counts. The chain combines TRBV6-5 with TRBJ1-2; TRBD1 agrees at 7 bases. CDR1 and CDR2 (germline): MNHEY, SVGAGI. V dropped 6 bases and J dropped 4; count of bases not matched to a gene: 11. This CDR3 is 15 amino acids long. DNA of the CDR3: TGTGCCAGCAGGATCCCCCAGGGGGTGGGCTATGGCTACACCTTC. Amino acid sequence: CASRIPQGVGYGYTF.

The chain couples TRBV4-2 to TRBJ1-2, with 8 bases matching TRBD1. Germline lookup yields CDR1 LGHNA and CDR2 YNFKEQ. This CDR3 region has 17 residues. V was clipped by 1 base and J by 2 bases; unmatched bases: 9. The CDR3 DNA sequence: TGTGCCAGCAGCCAAGTCGCCGCAGGGGGCTCCAACTATGGCTACACCTTC. It codes for CASSQVAAGGSNYGYTF.

This rearrangement joins TRBV28 to TRBJ1-1; D perhaps matches TRBD1 (5 bases). CDR1 and CDR2 (germline): MDHEN, SYDVKM. Between the trimmed V and J ends, which lost 5 bases and 1 base, there was a span of 11 bases. This CDR3 spans 14 amino acids. The CDR3 here is CASSVDGGNTEAFF. The CDR3 nucleotides are TGTGCCAGCAGTGTCGACGGGGGGAACACTGAAGCTTTCTTT.

J is TRBJ2-6 and V is TRBV21-1; the table calls TRBD2, which could not be checked here. TRBV21-1 has pseudogene status. This CDR3 has 16 residues. CDR3 loop: CASGAGHLSGANVLTF. The CDR3 DNA is TGTGCCAGCGGAGCGGGACATCTCTCTGGGGCCAACGTCCTGACTTTC.

This sequence joins TRBV6-5 and TRBJ1-1; D is perhaps TRBD1 (6 bases). This CDR3 spans 13 amino acids. In germline, CDR1 is MNHEY, CDR2 SVGAGI. The germline V and J ends were trimmed by 6 bases and 4 bases, with 12 bases remaining between them. The CDR3 reads CASRKMDSTEAFF. The CDR3 DNA sequence: TGTGCCAGCAGGAAAATGGACAGCACTGAAGCTTTCTTT.